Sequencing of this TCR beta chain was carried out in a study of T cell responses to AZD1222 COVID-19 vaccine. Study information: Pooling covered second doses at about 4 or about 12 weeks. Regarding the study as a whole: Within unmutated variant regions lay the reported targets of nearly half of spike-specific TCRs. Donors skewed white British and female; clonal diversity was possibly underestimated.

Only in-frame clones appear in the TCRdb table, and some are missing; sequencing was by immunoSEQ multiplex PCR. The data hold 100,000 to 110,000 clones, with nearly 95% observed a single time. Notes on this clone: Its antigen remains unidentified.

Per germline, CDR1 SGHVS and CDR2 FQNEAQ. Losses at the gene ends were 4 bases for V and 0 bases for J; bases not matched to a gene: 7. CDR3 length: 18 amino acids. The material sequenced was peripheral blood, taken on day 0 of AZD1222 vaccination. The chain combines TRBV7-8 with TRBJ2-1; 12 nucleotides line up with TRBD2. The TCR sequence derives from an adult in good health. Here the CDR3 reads CASSSRTSGVSSYNEQFF. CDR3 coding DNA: TGTGCCAGCAGCTCCCGGACTAGCGGGGTCAGCTCCTACAATGAGCAGTTCTTC.